Here is one TCR beta chain with its context. Its specificity is unknown. There are 14 residues in the CDR3. Germline loops: CDR1 SGHVS, CDR2 FNYEAQ. The V end lost 1 base, the J end lost 5 bases, and 11 bases lay between the germline ends. With the Oncomine TCR Beta short-read assay, DNA from cultured CD4+ T cells was sequenced. TCRdb passed the PCR reads through MiXCR, listing each CDR3 protein once. In the table there are roughly 21,000 distinct CDR3 sequences, around 62% of which are singletons. The sample comes from a study of vaccination and CD4 T cells after COVID-19. Treatment described: roughly 11-day PBMC culture with coronavirus spike peptide pools or control peptides (ViraFEST assay).

The sequencing used CD4+ T cells from blood, cultured in vitro, collected before SARS-CoV-2 vaccination. The genes are TRBV7-6 and TRBJ2-5; D is uncertain. The clonotype comes from a human donor who received a COVID-19 vaccine. The CDR3 bases are TGTGCCAGCAGCTTAGGGTGGGGAAGCGAGACCCAGTACTTC. This encodes CASSLGWGSETQYF.